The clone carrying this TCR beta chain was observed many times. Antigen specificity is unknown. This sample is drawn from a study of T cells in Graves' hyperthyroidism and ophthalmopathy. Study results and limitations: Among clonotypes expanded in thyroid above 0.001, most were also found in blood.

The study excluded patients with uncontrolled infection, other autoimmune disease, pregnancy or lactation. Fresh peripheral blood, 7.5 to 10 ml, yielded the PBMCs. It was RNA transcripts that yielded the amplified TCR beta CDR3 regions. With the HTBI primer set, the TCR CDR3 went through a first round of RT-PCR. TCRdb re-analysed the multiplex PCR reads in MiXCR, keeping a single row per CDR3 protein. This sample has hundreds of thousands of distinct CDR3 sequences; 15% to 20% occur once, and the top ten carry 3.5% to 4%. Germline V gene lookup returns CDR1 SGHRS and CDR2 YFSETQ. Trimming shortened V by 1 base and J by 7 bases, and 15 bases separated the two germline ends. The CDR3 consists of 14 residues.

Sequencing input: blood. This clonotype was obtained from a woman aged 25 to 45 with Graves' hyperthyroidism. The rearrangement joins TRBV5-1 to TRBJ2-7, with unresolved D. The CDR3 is CASSLRAAGREQYF. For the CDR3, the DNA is TGCGCCAGCAGCTTGAGGGCGGCCGGCAGGGAGCAGTACTTC. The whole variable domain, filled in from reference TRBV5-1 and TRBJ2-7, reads KAGVTQTPRYLIKTRGQQVTLSCSPISGHRSVSWYQQTPGQGLQFLFEYFSETQRNKGNFPGRFSGRQFSNSRSEMNVSTLELGDSALYLCASSLRAAGREQYFGPGTRLTVT.